The 32 T cell receptor beta chains given below trace back to one sample, sequenced in a study of cytomegalovirus exposure and HLA in healthy donors (dated by TCRdb to 2017 to 2019). Library method: the immunoSEQ multiplex PCR assay. TCRdb re-hosts the immuneACCESS table, in-frame sequences only. Its copies lack some clones; in the studies checked, an unresolved V gene accounts for under half of them, and the cause for the rest is not known. This sample has 80,000 to 95,000 clones in its table, and roughly 92% of those were observed once. Of the sample, less than 1.5% is held by the ten largest clones. The specimen was PBMCs. Source of these receptors: a woman aged 25-40 years in good health and CMV-seropositive.

The rearrangement uses TRBV6-5 and TRBJ1-1, with 8 positions matching TRBD1. The length of the CDR3 is 15 residues. From germline, CDR1 is MNHEY and CDR2 SVGAGI. The junction had 14 bases not matched to a gene; V was cut back by 4 bases and J by 10 bases. The CDR3 region has the DNA TGTGCCAGCAGTTCATACAGGGGGACCGTTCTTGGAGCTTTCTTT. Translation: CASSSYRGTVLGAFF.

The chain links TRBV27 to TRBJ2-7, with 10 bases identical to TRBD2. The germline gives CDR1 MNHEY, CDR2 SMNVEV (reference sequence). Trimming removed 5 bases from V and 5 bases from J; junction bases left unmatched: 6. The CDR3 has 14 amino acids. The CDR3, as DNA: TGTGCCAGCAGTCTTAGCGGGAGGTACCACGAGCAGTACTTC. Translated, it gives CASSLSGRYHEQYF.

The rearrangement uses TRBV18 and TRBJ2-2, with 8 bases matching TRBD1. Germline V gene sequence: CDR1 KGHSH, CDR2 LQKENI. The CDR3 length is 17 residues. Trimming at V came to 3 bases and at J to 1 base, leaving 7 bases not matched to a gene. The CDR3 loop reads CASSPGQGGWNTGELFF. CDR3 in DNA: TGTGCCAGCTCACCCGGACAGGGAGGATGGAACACCGGGGAGCTGTTTTTT.

CDR3 region: CASSLSMGGGSNTGELFF. The CDR3 coding sequence is TGCGCCAGCAGCTTATCGATGGGAGGGGGATCGAACACCGGGGAGCTGTTTTTT. The chain combines TRBV5-1 with TRBJ2-2, with TRBD2 as a possible D gene (7 bases). Trimming took off 2 bases at V and 0 bases at J, with 17 bases between the two ends. Germline CDR1 is SGHRS and CDR2 is YFSETQ. The CDR3 loop spans 18 amino acids.

J is TRBJ2-4 and V is TRBV25-1; 8 nucleotides agree with TRBD2. The germline gives CDR1 MGHDK, CDR2 SYGVNS. The V and J ends lost 6 bases and 0 bases, in that order; junction bases with no gene match: 4. This CDR3 contains 15 residues. CDR3 DNA sequence: TGTGCCAGCAGACGGGAGGGGCTAGCCAAAAACATTCAGTACTTC. Its translation: CASRREGLAKNIQYF.

This chain uses TRBV11-1 with TRBJ2-7; 7 positions agree with TRBD2. CDR3 size: 13 residues. V shed 5 bases, J shed 5 bases, and the junction held 6 bases outside the gene matches. From germline, CDR1 is SGHAT and CDR2 FQDESV (reference sequence). For the CDR3, the DNA is TGTGCCAGCAGCGCCCGGGGGGTCGACGAGCAGTACTTC. Translated, it gives CASSARGVDEQYF. The whole variable domain, filled in from reference TRBV11-1 and TRBJ2-7, reads EAEVAQSPRYKITEKSQAVAFWCDPISGHATLYWYRQILGQGPELLVQFQDESVVDDSQLPKDRFSAERLKGVDSTLKIQPAELGDSAMYLCASSARGVDEQYFGPGTRLTVT.

The chain is built from TRBV11-2 and TRBJ2-1; 8 nucleotides align to TRBD2. Germline trimming cut 0 bases from V and 4 bases from J; bases unmatched to any gene: 14. In germline, CDR1 is SGHAT, CDR2 FQNNGV. CDR3 length: 19 amino acids. Here the CDR3 reads CASSLDLGLAGALYNEQFF. In nucleotides, the CDR3 is TGTGCCAGCAGCTTAGACCTGGGGCTAGCGGGCGCCCTATACAATGAGCAGTTCTTC.

This clone was observed a handful of times. The J gene is TRBJ1-1, the V gene TRBV9; TRBD1 matches 8 bases. CDR1 is SGDLS, CDR2 YYNGEE, per germline. The CDR3 spans 13 residues. Germline trimming cut 4 bases from V and 4 bases from J; bases unmatched to any gene: 3. The CDR3 DNA sequence: TGTGCCAGCAGCCCCACAGGGGGCACTGAAGCTTTCTTT. This encodes CASSPTGGTEAFF.

CDR3 residues: CASRTGTDSGNTIYF. The DNA for the CDR3 is TGTGCCAGCAGGACAGGGACGGATTCTGGAAACACCATATATTTT. The chain joins TRBV5-4 to TRBJ1-3, with 7 bases matching TRBD1. The CDR3 loop spans 15 amino acids. Germline lookup yields CDR1 SGHNT and CDR2 YYREEE (reference sequence). J was trimmed by 1 base and V by 5 bases; bases with no gene match: 6. Full variable domain (outside the CDR3, taken from reference TRBV5-4 and TRBJ1-3): ETGVTQSPTHLIKTRGQQVTLRCSSQSGHNTVSWYQQALGQGPQFIFQYYREEENGRGNFPPRFSGLQFPNYSSELNVNALELDDSALYLCASRTGTDSGNTIYFGEGSWLTVV.

The chain employs TRBV28 and TRBJ1-1; D may be TRBD1 (5 bases). The CDR3 contains 13 residues. CDR1 is MDHEN, CDR2 SYDVKM, per germline. The germline V and J ends were trimmed by 6 bases and 10 bases, with 18 bases remaining between them. The CDR3 here is CASSGFTGIGAFF. The CDR3 DNA reads as TGTGCCAGCAGCGGGTTCACAGGTATCGGAGCTTTCTTT.

The V call is TRBV7-2, the J call TRBJ1-2; D is possibly TRBD1 (6 bases). The CDR3 is made up of 13 amino acids. The germline CDR1 and CDR2 sequences are SGHTA and FQGNSA. V was clipped by 4 bases and J by 4 bases, with 10 bases between them. The CDR3 coding sequence is TGTGCCAGCAGCTGGACAGAGGGCTATGGCTACACCTTC. This encodes CASSWTEGYGYTF.

This chain links TRBV4-1 with TRBJ2-7; the match to TRBD2 covers 10 bases. Per the germline V gene, CDR1 is MGHRA and CDR2 is YSYEKL. CDR3 length equals 15 residues. The junction had 12 bases not matched to a gene; V was cut back by 1 base and J by 12 bases. CDR3 residues: CASSQVILTSGMLYF. CDR3 nucleotide sequence: TGCGCCAGCAGCCAAGTAATCCTAACTAGCGGGATGCTGTACTTC.

The V call is TRBV5-5, the J call TRBJ1-1; tentatively, D is TRBD1 (6 bases). The V gene lost 6 bases and the J gene lost 4 bases, with 19 bases spanning the gap. Germline V gene data show CDR1 as SGHKS and CDR2 as YYEKEE (reference sequence). The CDR3 spans 15 residues. CDR3 residues: CASTLSRGAGTEAFF. CDR3 nucleotide sequence: TGTGCCAGCACCCTTAGTCGGGGGGCCGGCACTGAAGCTTTCTTT.

The gene calls are TRBV11-3 and TRBJ2-3; D remains ambiguous. The V end was cut by 5 bases, the J end by 4 bases, with 13 bases between. This CDR3 has 14 residues. Germline loops: CDR1 SGHNT, CDR2 YENEEA. The DNA of the CDR3 is TGTGCCAGCAGCCCCCCGGGTGAGCCAGATACGCAGTATTTT. Translated: CASSPPGEPDTQYF.

The chain employs TRBV7-2 and TRBJ1-1; 8 bases line up with TRBD1. Trimming at V came to 4 bases and at J to 7 bases, leaving 8 bases not matched to a gene. Germline values: CDR1 SGHTA, CDR2 FQGNSA. CDR3 length equals 14 residues. The CDR3 nucleotides read TGTGCCAGCAGCTCCCGGACAGGGACTATTGAAGCTTTCTTT. This sequence encodes CASSSRTGTIEAFF. Using reference TRBV7-2 and TRBJ1-1 for the parts outside the CDR3, the full variable domain is GAGVSQSPSNKVTEKGKDVELRCDPISGHTALYWYRQSLGQGLEFLIYFQGNSAPDKSGLPSDRFSAERTGGSVSTLTIQRTQQEDSAVYLCASSSRTGTIEAFFGQGTRLTVV.

The CDR3 DNA reads TGCAGCGTTGTTCTGACTTACAATGAGCAGTTCTTC. It codes for CSVVLTYNEQFF. V gene TRBV29-1 combines with J gene TRBJ2-1; D not resolved. This CDR3 is built from 12 residues. V was pared by 4 bases and J by 4 bases, with 8 bases between. Germline assignment: CDR1 SQVTM and CDR2 ANQGSEA.

The chain links TRBV28 to TRBJ1-1; perhaps TRBD1 as D (6 bases). Trimming cost V 5 bases and J 2 bases, with 15 bases left between them. The CDR3 loop spans 15 amino acids. CDR1 and CDR2 (germline): MDHEN, SYDVKM. The CDR3 region has the DNA TGTGCCAGCAGTAAGGCTGGGGGGGGCAACACTGAAGCTTTCTTT. Its protein product is CASSKAGGGNTEAFF. Full variable domain (missing parts from reference TRBV28 and TRBJ1-1): DVKVTQSSRYLVKRTGEKVFLECVQDMDHENMFWYRQDPGLGLRLIYFSYDVKMKEKGDIPEGYSVSREKKERFSLILESASTNQTSMYLCASSKAGGGNTEAFFGQGTRLTVV.

The rearrangement links TRBV19 to TRBJ2-5; D gene unclear. The germline V gene encodes CDR1 LNHDA and CDR2 SQIVND (reference sequence). There are 13 residues in the CDR3. Trimming left V 5 bases short and J 1 base short, with 8 bases between. In nucleotides, the CDR3 is TGTGCCAGTAGTTCAGGTAGCCAAGAGACCCAGTACTTC. Translation gives CASSSGSQETQYF.

The chain employs TRBV29-1 and TRBJ1-1; 9 bases align to TRBD1. Germline trimming cut 4 bases from V and 4 bases from J; bases unmatched to any gene: 4. The CDR3 is 13 residues long. CDR1 is SQVTM and CDR2 is ANQGSEA in the germline V gene. CDR3 sequence (DNA): TGCAGCGTTGGTACAGGGGGCGGCACTGAAGCTTTCTTT. Its translation is CSVGTGGGTEAFF.

The V call is TRBV30, the J call TRBJ1-2; 10 bases map to TRBD1. Germline V gene data show CDR1 as GTSNPN and CDR2 as SVGIG (reference sequence). J gave up 7 bases and V 3 bases, and 8 bases lay outside the gene matches. The CDR3 is made up of 14 amino acids. The CDR3 DNA reads TGTGCCTGGAGAGGGGGGACAGGGGTCGGTGGCTACACCTTC. This codes for CAWRGGTGVGGYTF. Filled out from reference TRBV30 and TRBJ1-2, the complete variable domain reads SQTIHQWPATLVQPVGSPLSLECTVEGTSNPNLYWYRQAAGRGLQLLFYSVGIGQISSEVPQNLSASRPQDRQFILSSKKLLLSDSGFYLCAWRGGTGVGGYTFGSGTRLTVV.

The chain joins TRBV10-3 to TRBJ1-4; 11 bases line up with TRBD1. J lost 8 bases, V lost 2 bases, and 4 bases had no gene match. In germline, CDR1 is ENHRY, CDR2 SYGVKD. The CDR3 runs 15 residues. DNA for the CDR3: TGTGCCATCAGTGAGGCGGGGACAGGGGGGGAAAAACTGTTTTTT. Translation: CAISEAGTGGEKLFF.

The chain has TRBV10-2 and TRBJ1-2, with D perhaps matching TRBD1 (5 bases). V lost 0 bases to trimming and J lost 7 bases, with 9 bases between them. CDR1 and CDR2 (germline): WSHSY, SAAADI. The CDR3 is 13 residues long. CDR3 in DNA: TGCGCCAGCAGTGAGTCTGGGGCGCGTGGCTACACCTTC. Its translation: CASSESGARGYTF.

V and J are TRBV7-8 and TRBJ2-7; maybe TRBD2 (7 bases). Germline CDR1 and CDR2: SGHVS and FQNEAQ. V was trimmed by 5 bases and J by 5 bases, leaving 10 bases between them. The CDR3 has 12 residues. In DNA, the CDR3 is TGTGCCAGCAGCGCGGGGGCGAACGAGCAGTACTTC. Translated, it gives CASSAGANEQYF. Drawing the rest from reference TRBV7-8 and TRBJ2-7, the complete variable domain is GAGVSQSPRYKVAKRGQDVALRCDPISGHVSLFWYQQALGQGPEFLTYFQNEAQLDKSGLPSDRFFAERPEGSVSTLKIQRTQQEDSAVYLCASSAGANEQYFGPGTRLTVT.

The rearrangement links TRBV28 to TRBJ1-1; no clear D. The CDR3 spans 12 residues. V lost 7 bases, J lost 6 bases, and 12 bases lay in between. Looked up from germline, CDR1 is MDHEN and CDR2 is SYDVKM. In DNA, the CDR3 is TGTGCCAGCAAAACGGGGAGGGCTGAAGCTTTCTTT. The encoded protein is CASKTGRAEAFF.

The CDR3 bases are TGTGCCAGCACCCCTTTTACCGGGAGAATTTTCAGTGAGCAGTTCTTC. Translation gives CASTPFTGRIFSEQFF. V usage is TRBV7-2 and J usage is TRBJ2-1; maybe TRBD2 (6 bases). This CDR3 spans 16 amino acids. The V gene's germline CDR1 is SGHTA and CDR2 FQGNSA. V lost 7 bases and J lost 9, with 25 bases in between.

V is TRBV5-4 and J is TRBJ2-1; 8 nucleotides line up with TRBD1. Losses at the gene ends were 0 bases for V and 5 bases for J; bases not matched to a gene: 7. The CDR3 is 16 amino acids. In germline, CDR1 is SGHNT, CDR2 YYREEE (reference sequence). The CDR3 nucleotides read TGTGCCAGCAGCTTGGATGGCAGGGGGCTAAACAATGAGCAGTTCTTC. Protein sequence: CASSLDGRGLNNEQFF.

This chain joins TRBV30 and TRBJ2-7; 9 nucleotides agree with TRBD1. Germline values: CDR1 GTSNPN, CDR2 SVGIG (reference sequence). V shed 4 bases, J shed 5 bases, and the junction held 6 bases outside the gene matches. The CDR3 length is 13 residues. The CDR3 DNA follows: TGTGCCTGGAAGGGGGACAGGGCCCACGAGCAGTACTTC. Protein product: CAWKGDRAHEQYF.

The genes are TRBV6-5 and TRBJ2-1; possible D gene TRBD1, 5 bases. From germline, CDR1 is MNHEY and CDR2 SVGAGI. V gave up 5 bases and J gave up 0 bases, with 8 bases separating them. The CDR3 is 14 amino acids. This CDR3 is CASSRQSSYNEQFF. For the CDR3, the DNA is TGTGCCAGCAGTCGACAGAGCTCCTACAATGAGCAGTTCTTC.

This chain joins TRBV4-3 and TRBJ2-1, with 9 bases matching TRBD1. Germline CDR1 and CDR2: LGHNA and YSLEER. V trimming: 3 bases; J trimming: 6 bases; junction bases outside the gene matches: 15. CDR3 length: 18 amino acids. The CDR3, as DNA: TGCGCCAGCAGCCATCATCCGGGACAGGGTATCGTTATCAATGAGCAGTTCTTC. This codes for CASSHHPGQGIVINEQFF.

The chain is built from TRBV6-5 and TRBJ2-1, with D possibly matching TRBD2 (6 bases). The CDR3 runs 15 residues. Per the germline V gene, CDR1 is MNHEY and CDR2 is SVGAGI. The ends were cut back, 6 bases at V and 8 bases at J, with 20 bases in the middle. The CDR3, as DNA: TGTGCCAGCAGCCATCTTGCCGGGAGTAGAGATGAGCAGTTCTTC. Its protein product is CASSHLAGSRDEQFF.

The gene calls are TRBV28 and TRBJ1-5; D perhaps matches TRBD1 (5 bases). The CDR3 length is 15 residues. CDR1 MDHEN and CDR2 SYDVKM come from the germline V gene. With 5 bases removed from V and 6 bases from J, the gap between germline ends came to 17 bases. The CDR3 DNA follows: TGTGCCAGCAGTCCCCCCGGAGGGGTCGGTCAGCCCCAGCATTTT. It encodes CASSPPGGVGQPQHF.

V and J are TRBV6-6 and TRBJ1-1; possibly TRBD1 for D (6 bases). The germline CDR1 and CDR2 sequences are MNHNY and SVGAGI (reference sequence). The CDR3 has 14 amino acids. Trimming shortened V by 4 bases and J by 1 base, and 10 bases separated the two germline ends. The CDR3 DNA sequence: TGTGCCAGCAGTTTCACAGGGCAGAACACTGAAGCTTTCTTT. This encodes CASSFTGQNTEAFF.